The sequence of this T cell receptor (beta chain) was determined in a study of blood T cell repertoires in COVID-19. As for the study in general: Samples came from the United States, Italy and Spain, spanning acute and convalescent COVID-19.

Trimming took 0 bases from V and 0 from J, leaving 6 bases between them. From germline, CDR1 is SGHNT and CDR2 YYREEE (reference sequence). The CDR3 has 14 residues. Profiling relied on immunoSEQ multiplex PCR, and the TCRdb table lists in-frame clones only, not all of them. The sample carries about 180,000 clones, 86% recorded once. The sequenced sample consisted of peripheral blood. The V call is TRBV5-4, the J call TRBJ1-1; D ambiguous. This TCR was sampled from a woman aged 25 to 39 with active or convalescent COVID-19. CDR3 sequence reads: CASSLDSLNTEAFF. In nucleotides, the CDR3 is TGTGCCAGCAGCTTGGACAGTCTGAACACTGAAGCTTTCTTT.